This T cell receptor (beta chain) was identified during a study of CD8 T cells in ankylosing spondylitis. General observations from the study: The study looked at matched synovial fluid samples from ankylosing spondylitis patients. Disease-linked clones were reported to be significantly enriched there. Apparently characteristic of ankylosing spondylitis blood was a TCR beta motif (roughly eight highly homologous variants). Disease-linked clones, CD8+, were relatively rare in peripheral blood.

This clonotype was detected many times. Antigen unknown. Quantitative 5'-RACE was performed with molecular barcodes, and it yielded the TCR beta libraries. One entry per CDR3 protein results from TCRdb running MiXCR on the 5' RACE reads. The sample has approximately 140,000 distinct CDR3 sequences; 9.3% are singletons. CDR1 LGHDT and CDR2 YNNKEL come from the germline V gene (reference sequence). The length of the CDR3 is 14 residues. J lost 4 bases, V lost 7 bases, and 7 bases had no gene match. V usage is TRBV3-1 and J usage is TRBJ1-3; 7 positions agree with TRBD1. The source is a male donor with ankylosing spondylitis or in good health (not recorded which). The specimen sequenced was blood, either unsorted or a sorted T cell fraction (not recorded which). The CDR3: CASKRGPSGNTIYF. The CDR3 DNA follows: TGTGCCAGCAAAAGGGGGCCCAGCGGAAACACCATATATTTT.